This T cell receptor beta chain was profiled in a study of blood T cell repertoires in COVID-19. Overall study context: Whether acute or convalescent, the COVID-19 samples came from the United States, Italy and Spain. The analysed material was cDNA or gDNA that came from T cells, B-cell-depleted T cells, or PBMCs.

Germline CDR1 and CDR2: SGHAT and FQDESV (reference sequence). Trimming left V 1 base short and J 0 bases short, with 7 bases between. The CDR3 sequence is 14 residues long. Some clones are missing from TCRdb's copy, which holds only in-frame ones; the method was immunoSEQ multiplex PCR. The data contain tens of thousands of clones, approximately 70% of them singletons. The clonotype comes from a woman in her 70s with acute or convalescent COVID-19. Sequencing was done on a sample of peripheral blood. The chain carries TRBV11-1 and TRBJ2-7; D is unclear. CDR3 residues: CASSLGASSYEQYF. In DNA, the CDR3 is TGTGCCAGCAGCTTAGGAGCGAGCTCCTACGAGCAGTACTTC.